This T cell receptor beta chain appears in the sequencing data of a study of Graves' ophthalmopathy and Graves' hyperthyroidism. Study-wide points: Ophthalmopathy and stable hyperthyroidism were discriminated by a 13-signature model, with about 90% sensitivity and about 84% specificity.

This clonotype turned up a few times. As yet, its antigen is unknown. The term stable hyperthyroidism indicated an absence of ophthalmopathy within 18 months of follow-up. Participants with hyperthyroidism, aged 18 to 65, were newly diagnosed with under 2 months' duration. What supplied the PBMCs was more than 7.5 ml of fresh peripheral blood. V dropped 1 base and J dropped 4 bases, with 14 bases sitting between them. There are 16 residues in the CDR3. Germline V gene sequence: CDR1 MGHRA, CDR2 YSYEKL. TCR beta CDR3 amplification used RNA transcripts. Scientists carried out first-round RT-PCR using HTBI primers and then a second-round multiplex PCR. TCRdb re-called the multiplex PCR reads with MiXCR, one entry per CDR3 protein. The sample carries roughly 610,000 distinct CDR3 sequences, 22% recorded once.

This sequence was found in a woman in her late teens or twenties with stable Graves' hyperthyroidism. Some clones in this sample may be carry-over from other donors' samples. The source material was peripheral blood. The V call is TRBV4-1, the J call TRBJ2-4; D uncertain. The CDR3 sequence: CASSQGLLSVKNIQYF. DNA for the CDR3: TGCGCCAGCAGCCAAGGCCTATTGTCTGTGAAAAACATTCAGTACTTC.